This T cell receptor (beta chain) was identified during a study of blood T cell repertoires in COVID-19. The overall study: Samples of COVID-19 (acute and convalescent) were obtained from the United States, Italy and Spain. Nucleic acid was either cDNA or gDNA, and it came from T cells, B-cell-depleted T cells, or PBMCs.

A Seattle source enrolled patients during active infection and followed them longitudinally. This clone showed up just a few times. The CDR3 contains 16 residues. Germline CDR1 reads MDHEN; CDR2 reads SYDVKM. V lost 3 bases to trimming and J lost 3 bases; unmatched junction nucleotides: 3. Original processing methods: How many nucleated cells were present was estimated from reference gene primer amplification. Sequencing was performed with immunoSEQ multiplex PCR; in TCRdb, only in-frame clones are kept and a portion is missing. V and J calls and clone size come straight from that table; D and trimming were deduced from the DNA. Of about 52,000 clones in the sample, around 81% are singletons; the top ten hold roughly 29%.

Sequencing used peripheral blood. The TCR sequence derives from a woman of 80 years or more with COVID-19, enrolled during active disease. The chain is built from TRBV28 and TRBJ2-6, with 9 bases that match TRBD2. Here the CDR3 DNA reads TGTGCCAGCAGTTTTCGCGGGAGGGTTGGGGCCAACGTCCTGACTTTC. This encodes CASSFRGRVGANVLTF.